This paragraph covers one T cell receptor (beta chain) sequence. In the authors' methods: Reference gene primer amplification gave estimated nucleated cell counts. Only in-frame clones appear in the TCRdb table, and some are missing; sequencing was by immunoSEQ multiplex PCR. The V and J calls and clone size come from that table; D and trimming were worked out from the DNA. The repertoire holds around 470,000 clones, with about 88% as singletons. The sample belongs to a study of blood T cell repertoires in COVID-19. Study-level information: Acute and convalescent COVID-19 specimens originated in the United States, Italy and Spain. Sources were T cells, B-cell-depleted T cells, or PBMCs; the material itself was cDNA or gDNA.

Enrolment of Seattle patients took place during active infection, and they were followed longitudinally. The CDR3 totals 14 residues. The ends lost 1 base at V and 2 bases at J; junction bases unmatched: 3. Germline loops: CDR1 SGHRS, CDR2 YFSETQ. The chain links TRBV5-1 to TRBJ2-7, with 7 positions matching TRBD1. Source material: peripheral blood. The receptor comes from a man between 18 and 35 years old with COVID-19, enrolled during active disease. The CDR3 spells CASSLQQGPYEQYF. CDR3 in DNA: TGCGCCAGCAGCTTGCAACAGGGGCCCTACGAGCAGTACTTC.